One sample yielded the 24 T cell receptor beta chains listed below, sequenced in a study of patients and donors after allogeneic stem cell transplantation. TCRdb passed the RT-PCR reads through MiXCR, listing each CDR3 protein once. In the table there are some 880,000 distinct CDR3 sequences, around 17% of which are singletons. The sequenced sample consisted of blood, either unsorted or a sorted T cell fraction (not recorded which). These receptors originate from a human donor who was either an allogeneic HSCT recipient or a stem cell or donor lymphocyte infusion donor (not recorded which). It is not recorded whose cells these are; they may come from a transplant donor.

This clonotype has ten or more counts. This chain connects TRBV12-3 or TRBV12-4 to TRBJ1-1, with D maybe TRBD1 (6 bases). The CDR3 spans 14 residues. V lost 6 bases to trimming and J lost 2 bases, with 13 bases between them. The CDR3 protein is CASRIQGRNTEAFF. Written as DNA, the CDR3 is TGTGCCAGCAGAATACAGGGACGCAACACTGAAGCTTTCTTT.

This chain connects TRBV9 to TRBJ2-4; perhaps TRBD1 as D (6 bases). Per the germline V gene, CDR1 is SGDLS and CDR2 is YYNGEE. The ends were cut back, 5 bases at V and 0 bases at J, with 21 bases in the middle. The CDR3 spans 18 residues. This chain's CDR3 is CASRPVPGHVIAKNIQYF. In DNA, the CDR3 is TGTGCCAGCAGACCGGTCCCGGGACATGTTATAGCCAAAAACATTCAGTACTTC.

This clonotype came up a few times. The J gene is TRBJ2-1, the V gene TRBV7-8, with 8 bases that match TRBD2. Germline CDR1 and CDR2: SGHVS and FQNEAQ. The CDR3 is made up of 16 amino acids. The junction had 7 bases not matched to a gene; V was cut back by 1 base and J by 5 bases. The CDR3 DNA reads TGTGCCAGCAGCTTAGTCGGGAGGGAGACCCACAATGAGCAGTTCTTC. Protein sequence: CASSLVGRETHNEQFF.

This clonotype was found a few times. The chain couples TRBV21-1 to TRBJ1-5; the table gives TRBD1 as D, unverified against the DNA. TRBV21-1 is reported as a pseudogene. The CDR3 contains 17 residues. The CDR3 spells CASRMGNRGASNQPQHF. The CDR3, as DNA: TGTGCCAGCAGAATGGGTAATAGGGGGGCTAGCAATCAGCCCCAGCATTTT.

V is TRBV29-1 and J is TRBJ2-7, with a possible D match to TRBD1 (6 bases). There are 12 residues in the CDR3. Germline CDR1 SQVTM, CDR2 ANQGSEA. V gave up 4 bases and J gave up 3 bases, with 10 bases separating them. The CDR3 DNA is TGCAGCGTTGCGTCAGGGGTCTACGAGCAGTACTTC. Encoded protein: CSVASGVYEQYF.

The chain joins TRBV2 to TRBJ1-2; unclear D gene. The length of the CDR3 is 13 residues. Germline CDR1 SNHLY, CDR2 FYNNEI. V was pared by 9 bases and J by 2 bases, with 13 bases between. The CDR3 DNA reads TGTGCCAGTACTACCGGGCGAAACTATGGCTACACCTTC. Protein: CASTTGRNYGYTF.

In its sample, this clonotype was seen many times. This sequence joins TRBV9 and TRBJ1-2; TRBD1 agrees at 7 bases. Germline loops: CDR1 SGDLS, CDR2 YYNGEE. This CDR3 spans 13 amino acids. Trimming removed 0 bases from V and 4 bases from J; junction bases left unmatched: 0. The CDR3 loop reads CASSVGQGYGYTF. For the CDR3, the DNA is TGTGCCAGCAGCGTAGGACAGGGCTATGGCTACACCTTC.

The chain recombines TRBV20-1 with TRBJ1-1, with TRBD1 matching over 9 bases. The CDR3 sequence is 14 residues long. From germline, CDR1 is DFQATT and CDR2 SNEGSKA (reference sequence). V was clipped by 2 bases and J by 4 bases; unmatched bases: 5. The CDR3 sequence: CSARRRDRVTEAFF. The CDR3 DNA reads as TGCAGTGCTAGAAGAAGGGACAGGGTCACTGAAGCTTTCTTT.

The chain links TRBV12-3 or TRBV12-4 to TRBJ1-2; 10 bases align to TRBD1. Trimming at V came to 10 bases and at J to 3 bases, leaving 11 bases not matched to a gene. The CDR3 is 15 residues long. As DNA, the CDR3 is TGTGCCACCGCGGGACAGGGGATGGCGGACTATGGCTACACCTTC. Translating gives CATAGQGMADYGYTF.

This clonotype showed up just a few times. This sequence joins TRBV29-1 and TRBJ1-3; D not resolved. Trimming cost V 7 bases and J 4 bases, with 8 bases left between them. The CDR3 has 11 residues. The germline V gene has CDR1 SQVTM and CDR2 ANQGSEA. The CDR3 coding sequence is TGCAGCGCCGAACAGGGAAACACCATATATTTT. This translates into CSAEQGNTIYF.

This clonotype was counted a few times. The chain employs TRBV5-6 and TRBJ1-1; D possibly corresponds to TRBD1 (5 bases). The V end lost 4 bases, the J end lost 0 bases, and 13 bases lay between the germline ends. Germline-derived CDR1 and CDR2 are SGHDT and YYEEEE. The CDR3 is 15 amino acids. CDR3 loop: CASSQGRGMNTEAFF. The DNA for the CDR3 is TGTGCCAGCAGCCAAGGGAGGGGCATGAACACTGAAGCTTTCTTT. Full variable domain (missing parts from reference TRBV5-6 and TRBJ1-1): DAGVTQSPTHLIKTRGQQVTLRCSPKSGHDTVSWYQQALGQGPQFIFQYYEEEERQRGNFPDRFSGHQFPNYSSELNVNALLLGDSALYLCASSQGRGMNTEAFFGQGTRLTVV.

Only one count was recorded for this clonotype. The chain is built from TRBV6-1 and TRBJ1-4; the D gene is possibly TRBD1 (5 bases). The CDR3 covers 13 residues. Between the trimmed V and J ends, which lost 5 bases and 7 bases, there was a span of 11 bases. Germline V gene sequence: CDR1 MNHNS, CDR2 SASEGT. Written as DNA, the CDR3 is TGTGCCAGCAGTCGGGGAGGGGTTGAAAAACTGTTTTTT. Residues: CASSRGGVEKLFF.

This chain links TRBV4-2 with TRBJ2-3, with D tentatively TRBD1 (6 bases). This CDR3 comprises 17 residues. Per germline, CDR1 LGHNA and CDR2 YNFKEQ. V lost 0 bases, J lost 2 bases, and 15 bases lay in between. The CDR3 loop reads CASSQEDRLGATDTQYF. CDR3 nucleotides: TGTGCCAGCAGCCAAGAGGACCGTCTGGGGGCCACAGATACGCAGTATTTT.

The genes are TRBV5-1 and TRBJ2-5; D may match TRBD1 or TRBD2 (5 bases each). V lost 4 bases to trimming and J lost 4 bases, with 20 bases between them. The CDR3 covers 16 residues. Looked up from germline, CDR1 is SGHRS and CDR2 is YFSETQ. In nucleotides, the CDR3 is TGCGCCAGCAGCCCGGGTGGGGGAATCAGGTCAGAGACCCAGTACTTC. It translates to CASSPGGGIRSETQYF.

In its sample, this clonotype was seen a few times. V usage is TRBV5-1 and J usage is TRBJ1-1; tentatively, D is TRBD1 (5 bases). Trimming pared 4 bases from V and 8 bases from J, leaving 21 bases between. The germline gives CDR1 SGHRS, CDR2 YFSETQ. CDR3 length equals 15 residues. CDR3 sequence reads: CASSLVFTGGEEAFF. The CDR3 nucleotides read TGCGCCAGCAGCCTGGTGTTCACGGGGGGAGAGGAAGCTTTCTTT.

The J gene is TRBJ2-5, the V gene TRBV20-1; D tentatively fits TRBD1 or TRBD2 (6 bases each). Between the trimmed V and J ends, which lost 7 bases and 3 bases, there was a span of 15 bases. This CDR3 region has 13 residues. Germline CDR1 and CDR2: DFQATT and SNEGSKA (reference sequence). CDR3 region: CSVPPGGKETQYF. The CDR3 bases are TGCAGTGTTCCGCCCGGGGGCAAAGAGACCCAGTACTTC.

This clonotype occurred a few times. The chain links TRBV7-3 to TRBJ1-2, with TRBD1 matching over 9 bases. Germline V gene lookup returns CDR1 SGHTA and CDR2 FQGTGA. This CDR3 contains 16 residues. After removal of 6 bases from V and 3 bases from J, the junction contained 11 bases not matched to a gene. The CDR3 region is CASRWGDRATHYGYTF. Written as DNA, the CDR3 is TGTGCCAGCAGGTGGGGGGACAGGGCAACGCACTATGGCTACACCTTC.

V gene TRBV12-3 or TRBV12-4 combines with J gene TRBJ1-1, with D perhaps matching TRBD1 (5 bases). There are 12 residues in the CDR3. The V and J ends lost 5 bases and 7 bases respectively, with 11 bases between them. This CDR3 reads CASSQGYGEAFF. CDR3 nucleotide sequence: TGTGCCAGCAGTCAGGGTTACGGTGAAGCTTTCTTT.

The V and J genes are TRBV5-1 and TRBJ2-1; D is possibly TRBD1 or TRBD2 (5 bases each). This CDR3 spans 14 amino acids. The ends were cut back, 4 bases at V and 9 bases at J, with 17 bases in the middle. Per the germline V gene, CDR1 is SGHRS and CDR2 is YFSETQ. CDR3 residues: CASSPQIGDGEQFF. CDR3 in DNA: TGCGCCAGCAGCCCCCAGATTGGGGACGGTGAGCAGTTCTTC.

The rearrangement uses TRBV29-1 and TRBJ1-1; 8 bases agree with TRBD1. V lost 4 bases, J lost 5 bases, and 21 bases stayed unmatched. The CDR3 is 18 residues long. The germline gives CDR1 SQVTM, CDR2 ANQGSEA. CDR3 DNA: TGCAGCGTTGGAAGGGGTATGAACAGGGGGGCTATGAGGACTGAAGCTTTCTTT. Encoded protein: CSVGRGMNRGAMRTEAFF.

There are a few counts of this clonotype. This chain uses TRBV5-1 with TRBJ1-2; D gene ambiguous. The CDR3 runs to 12 residues. From germline, CDR1 is SGHRS and CDR2 YFSETQ. V lost 3 bases, J lost 5 bases, and 8 bases lay in between. The CDR3 sequence: CASSSQEYGYTF. The DNA of the CDR3 is TGCGCCAGCAGCTCGCAGGAGTATGGCTACACCTTC.

In its sample, this clonotype was seen a few times. The chain joins TRBV30 to TRBJ1-2; a possible D gene is TRBD1 (5 bases). CDR1 is GTSNPN, CDR2 SVGIG, per germline (reference sequence). Trimming removed 3 bases from V and 5 bases from J, with 10 bases in between. The CDR3 loop spans 12 amino acids. In nucleotides, the CDR3 is TGTGCCTGGAGACAGGTGGAATATGGCTACACCTTC. Translated: CAWRQVEYGYTF.

This clonotype was detected a few times. CDR3 in amino acids: CASSTLTRAQTQYF. CDR3 sequence (DNA): TGCGCCAGCAGCACCCTGACGAGGGCGCAGACCCAGTACTTC. The genes are TRBV5-1 and TRBJ2-5, with a weak D call TRBD2 (5 bases). CDR1 SGHRS and CDR2 YFSETQ come from the germline V gene. Trimming shortened V by 4 bases and J by 6 bases, and 16 bases separated the two germline ends. This CDR3 contains 14 residues.

The V call is TRBV27, the J call TRBJ2-7, with no clear D. This CDR3 is 15 amino acids long. The ends were cut back, 5 bases at V and 3 bases at J, with 17 bases in the middle. Germline V gives CDR1 MNHEY, CDR2 SMNVEV (reference sequence). CDR3 sequence: CASSDATRYYYEQYF. The CDR3 DNA reads TGTGCCAGCAGTGACGCGACAAGGTACTACTACGAGCAGTACTTC.